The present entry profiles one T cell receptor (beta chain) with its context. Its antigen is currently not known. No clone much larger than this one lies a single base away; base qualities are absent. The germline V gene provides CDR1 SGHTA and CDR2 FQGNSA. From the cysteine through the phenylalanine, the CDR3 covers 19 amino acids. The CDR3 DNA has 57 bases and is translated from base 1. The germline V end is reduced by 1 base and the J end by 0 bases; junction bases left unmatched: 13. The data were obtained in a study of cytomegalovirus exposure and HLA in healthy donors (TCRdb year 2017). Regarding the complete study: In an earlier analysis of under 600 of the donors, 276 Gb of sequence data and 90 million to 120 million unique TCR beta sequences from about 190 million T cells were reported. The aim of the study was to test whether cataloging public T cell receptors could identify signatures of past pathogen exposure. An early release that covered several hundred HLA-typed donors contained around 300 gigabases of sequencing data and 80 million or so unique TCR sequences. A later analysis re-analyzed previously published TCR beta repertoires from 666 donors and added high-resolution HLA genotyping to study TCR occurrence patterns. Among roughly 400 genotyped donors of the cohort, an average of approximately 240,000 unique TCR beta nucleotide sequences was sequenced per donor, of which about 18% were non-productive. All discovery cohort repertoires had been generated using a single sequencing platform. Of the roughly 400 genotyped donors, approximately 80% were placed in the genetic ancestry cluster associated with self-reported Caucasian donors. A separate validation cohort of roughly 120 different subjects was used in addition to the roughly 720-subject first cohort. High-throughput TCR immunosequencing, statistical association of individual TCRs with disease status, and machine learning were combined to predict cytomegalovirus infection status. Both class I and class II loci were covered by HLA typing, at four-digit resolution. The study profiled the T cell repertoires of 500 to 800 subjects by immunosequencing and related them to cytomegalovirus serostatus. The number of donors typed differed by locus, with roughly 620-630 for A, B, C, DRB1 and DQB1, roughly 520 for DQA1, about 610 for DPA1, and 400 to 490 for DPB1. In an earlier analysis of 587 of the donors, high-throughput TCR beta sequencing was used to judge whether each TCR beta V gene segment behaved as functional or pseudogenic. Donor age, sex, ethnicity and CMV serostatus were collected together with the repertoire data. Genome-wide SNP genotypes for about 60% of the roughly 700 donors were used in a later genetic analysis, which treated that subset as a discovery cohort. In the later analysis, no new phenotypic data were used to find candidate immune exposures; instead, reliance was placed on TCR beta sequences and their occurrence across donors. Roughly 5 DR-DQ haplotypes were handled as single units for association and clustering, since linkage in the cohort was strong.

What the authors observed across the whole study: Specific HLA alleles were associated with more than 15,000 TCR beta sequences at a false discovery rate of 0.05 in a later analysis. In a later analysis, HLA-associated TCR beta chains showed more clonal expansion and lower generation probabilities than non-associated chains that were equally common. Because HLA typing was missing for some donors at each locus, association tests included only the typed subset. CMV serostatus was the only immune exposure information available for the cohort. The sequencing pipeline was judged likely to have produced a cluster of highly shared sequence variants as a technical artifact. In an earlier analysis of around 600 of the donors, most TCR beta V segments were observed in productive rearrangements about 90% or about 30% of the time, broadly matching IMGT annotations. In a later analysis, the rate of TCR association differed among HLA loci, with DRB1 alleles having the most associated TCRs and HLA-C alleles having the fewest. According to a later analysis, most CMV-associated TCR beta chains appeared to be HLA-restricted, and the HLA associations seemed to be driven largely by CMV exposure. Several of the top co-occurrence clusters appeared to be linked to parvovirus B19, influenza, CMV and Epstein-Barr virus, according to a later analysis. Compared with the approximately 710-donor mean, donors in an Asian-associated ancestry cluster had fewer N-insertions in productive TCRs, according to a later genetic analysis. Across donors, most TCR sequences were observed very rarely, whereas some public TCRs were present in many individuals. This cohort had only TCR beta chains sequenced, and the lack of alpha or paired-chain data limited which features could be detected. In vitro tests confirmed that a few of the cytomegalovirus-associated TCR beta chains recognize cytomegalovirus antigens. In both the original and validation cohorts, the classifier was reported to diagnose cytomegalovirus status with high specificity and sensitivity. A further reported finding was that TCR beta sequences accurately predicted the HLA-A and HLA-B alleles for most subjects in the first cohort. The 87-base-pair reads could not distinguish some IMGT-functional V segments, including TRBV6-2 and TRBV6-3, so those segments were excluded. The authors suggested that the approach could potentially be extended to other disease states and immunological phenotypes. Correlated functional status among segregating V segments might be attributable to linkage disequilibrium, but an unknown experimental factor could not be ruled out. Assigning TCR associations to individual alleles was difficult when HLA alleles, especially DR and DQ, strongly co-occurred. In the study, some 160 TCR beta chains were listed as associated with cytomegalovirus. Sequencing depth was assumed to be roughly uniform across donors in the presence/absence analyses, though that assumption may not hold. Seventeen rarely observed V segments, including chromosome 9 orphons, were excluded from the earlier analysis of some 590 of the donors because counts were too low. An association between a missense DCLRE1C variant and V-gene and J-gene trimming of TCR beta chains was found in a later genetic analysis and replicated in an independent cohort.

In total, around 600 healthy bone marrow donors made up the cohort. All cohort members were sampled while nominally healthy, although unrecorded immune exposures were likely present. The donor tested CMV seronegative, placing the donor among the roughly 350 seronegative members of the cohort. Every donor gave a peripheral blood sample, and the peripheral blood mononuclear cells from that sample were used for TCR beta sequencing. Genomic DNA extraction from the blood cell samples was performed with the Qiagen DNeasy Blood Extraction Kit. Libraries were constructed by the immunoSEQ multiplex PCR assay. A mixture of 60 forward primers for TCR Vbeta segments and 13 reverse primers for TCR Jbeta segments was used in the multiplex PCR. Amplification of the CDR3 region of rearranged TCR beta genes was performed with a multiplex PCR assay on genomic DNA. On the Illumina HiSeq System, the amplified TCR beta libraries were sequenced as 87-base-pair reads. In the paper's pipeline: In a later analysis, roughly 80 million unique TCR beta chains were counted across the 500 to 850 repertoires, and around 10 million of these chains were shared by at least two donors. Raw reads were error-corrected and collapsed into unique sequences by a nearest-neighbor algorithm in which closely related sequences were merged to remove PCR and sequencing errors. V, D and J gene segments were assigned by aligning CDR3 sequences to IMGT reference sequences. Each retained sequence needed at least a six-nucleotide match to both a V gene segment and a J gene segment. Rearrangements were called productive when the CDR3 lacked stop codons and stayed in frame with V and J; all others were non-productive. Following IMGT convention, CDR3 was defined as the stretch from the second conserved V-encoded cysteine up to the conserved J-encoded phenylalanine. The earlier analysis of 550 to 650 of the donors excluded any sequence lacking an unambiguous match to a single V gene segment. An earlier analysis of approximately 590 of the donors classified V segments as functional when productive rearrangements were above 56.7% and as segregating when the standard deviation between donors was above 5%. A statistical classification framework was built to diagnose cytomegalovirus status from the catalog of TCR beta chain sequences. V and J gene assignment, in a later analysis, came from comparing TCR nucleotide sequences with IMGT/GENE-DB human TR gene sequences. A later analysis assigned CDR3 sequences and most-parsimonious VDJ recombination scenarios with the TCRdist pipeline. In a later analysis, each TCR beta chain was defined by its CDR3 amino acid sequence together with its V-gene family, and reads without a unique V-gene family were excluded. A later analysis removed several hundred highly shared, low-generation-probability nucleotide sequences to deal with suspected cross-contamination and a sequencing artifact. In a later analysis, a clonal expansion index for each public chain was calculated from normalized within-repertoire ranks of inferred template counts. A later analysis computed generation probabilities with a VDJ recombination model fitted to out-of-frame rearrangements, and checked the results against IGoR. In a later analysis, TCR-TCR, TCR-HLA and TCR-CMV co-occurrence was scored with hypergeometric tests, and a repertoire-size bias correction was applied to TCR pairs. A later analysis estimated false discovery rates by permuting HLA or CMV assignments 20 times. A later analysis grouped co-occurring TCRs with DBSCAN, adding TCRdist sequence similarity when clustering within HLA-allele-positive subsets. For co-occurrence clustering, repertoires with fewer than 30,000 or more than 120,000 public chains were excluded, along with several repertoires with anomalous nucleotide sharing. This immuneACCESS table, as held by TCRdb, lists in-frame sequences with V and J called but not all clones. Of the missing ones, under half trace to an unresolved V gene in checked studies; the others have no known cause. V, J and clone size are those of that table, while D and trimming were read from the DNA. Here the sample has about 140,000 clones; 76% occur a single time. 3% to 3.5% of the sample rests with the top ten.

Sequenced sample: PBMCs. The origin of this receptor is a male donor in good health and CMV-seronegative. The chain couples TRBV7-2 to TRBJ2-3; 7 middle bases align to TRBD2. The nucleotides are TGTGCCAGCAGCTTAGGCCGGGAGGAAACCTACTCTAGCACAGATACGCAGTATTTT. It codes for CASSLGREETYSSTDTQYF.